What follows describes a single TCR beta chain. What this receptor recognizes is not known. No much larger clone is present one base from it, and per-base qualities are unavailable. The patients had resection in Japan or China between about 2014 and 2018. Two lung cancer pathologists independently reviewed H&E slides to confirm the histologic diagnosis of every case. To enrich premalignant or tumor cells for nucleic acid extraction, macro-dissection was performed after pathologic assessment. The AllPrep DNA/RNA FFPE Kit was used to isolate DNA from FFPE tissue. This specimen belongs to a study of immune evolution from preneoplasia to lung adenocarcinoma (dated by TCRdb to the early 2020s). In terms of the full investigation: HLA loss of heterozygosity was observed in approximately 7%, 15% and 30% of AIS, MIA and ADC lesions, respectively, and was not observed in any AAH lesions. The study combined immune gene expression, TCR sequencing and multiplex immunofluorescence to profile immune contexture across lung adenocarcinoma precursors and invasive adenocarcinoma. Sample size was determined by specimen availability and not by a prior power calculation. Resected precursor lesions (AAH, AIS, MIA) and invasive adenocarcinomas were compared against paired morphologically normal lung tissue. The study reported that around 100 samples were used for TCR sequencing. The immune data were integrated with whole exome sequencing and methylation data obtained from the same cohort of nodules. The overall cohort was made up of 45 to 60 patients with pulmonary nodules who had surgical resection. POLYSOLVER was used to infer Class I HLA alleles from exome data, while LOHHLA was used to detect allele-specific HLA loss. A total of roughly 46 patients contributed TCR sequencing data. Summary of the overall study and its limitations: T cell clonality was highest in KRAS-mutant nodules compared with EGFR-mutant or double wild-type lesions. Because all patients came from Japan and China, whether the findings apply to Western populations was uncertain. Normal lung had the highest top T cell clone frequencies, which appeared to decline progressively from AAH through AIS, MIA and invasive adenocarcinoma. The findings reflected association rather than direct causation, and larger cohorts with long-term follow-up and longitudinal biopsies were considered necessary. Clonality was highest in normal lung, while later-stage lesions appeared to have lower clonality but higher T cell density and diversity.

V ends up 1 base short and J 4 bases short, with an unmatched junction base count of 3. The germline V gene (reference sequence) sets CDR1 to SEHNR and CDR2 to FQNEAQ. From its cysteine to its phenylalanine, the CDR3 spans 15 amino acids. Only the CDR3 region is kept as DNA, spanning 45 bases read in frame from base 1. The immunoSEQ hsTCRbeta Kit was used to sequence TCR beta CDR3 regions from DNA. Regarding the original processing steps: TCR sequencing data were analysed with the ImmunoSEQ Analyzer. T cell clonality was defined as 1 minus Pielou's evenness, calculated on productive rearrangements. The inverse Simpson index, applied to productive templates, was used to measure T cell diversity. T cell density was TCR beta template counts normalized to usable DNA, estimated by amplifying and sequencing housekeeping genes. TCR metrics were compared across histologic stages using two-sided Kruskal-Wallis tests. TCRdb took this table from immuneACCESS and kept in-frame rearrangements with V and J called. Such tables lack part of the clones; where checked against another copy, unresolved V genes explain under half of the gap, and the rest is unexplained. V and J calls and clone size are copied from that table; D and trimming were computed from the DNA. Within this sample are about 14,000 clones, with roughly 86% of them counted one time only. In total, the top ten clones hold about 3% of the sample.

The receptor was isolated from a person in their sixties or seventies with lung adenocarcinoma. The rearranged segments are TRBV7-9 and TRBJ2-1; 8 bases in the middle match TRBD1. Sequencing was done on a sample of FFPE minimally invasive lung adenocarcinoma tissue. The sample's cell subset or site label, decoded: micro-invasive lung adenocarcinoma (MIA). The CDR3 protein sequence reads: CASSLGTGPYNEQFF. Read as DNA, the sequence is TGTGCCAGCAGCTTAGGGACAGGGCCATACAATGAGCAGTTCTTC.